Listed below are T cell receptor beta chains from one sample, sequenced in a study of blood T cell repertoires in COVID-19. Repertoires were generated with immunoSEQ multiplex PCR, while TCRdb's copy carries only in-frame clones and drops some. The sample contains about 260,000 clones, about nine tenths of which appear only once. What was sequenced was PBMCs or T cells enriched from blood (not recorded which). The receptor set was obtained from a woman in her twenties or thirties with acute COVID-19. Each CDR3 is given without its conserved first and last residue. The order of the fields is V gene, J gene, CDR3 length, CDR3 protein.

>TRBV27|TRBJ1-5|11
ASRGQENQPQH
>TRBV9|TRBJ2-7|13
ASSVEQGGSYEQY
>TRBV19|TRBJ2-1|12
ASTVGNPGSEQF
>TRBV18|TRBJ2-7|14
ASSRTSGYPIYEQY
>TRBV27|TRBJ2-7|12
ASSLSPPLYEQY
>TRBV7-3|TRBJ2-1|13
ASSPGEGSYNEQF
>TRBV28|TRBJ1-2|12
ASSSIGTAQNTT
>TRBV10-3|TRBJ2-7|12
AISEETGQYEQY
>TRBV28|TRBJ1-1|11
ASSLQGYTEAF
>TRBV11-2|TRBJ2-7|11
ASSPGLSYEQY
>TRBV5-8|TRBJ2-5|12
ASSSREGGETQY
>TRBV6-5|TRBJ2-3|12
ASSYDRTTDTQY
>TRBV14|TRBJ2-7|11
ASSQGRGDEQY
>TRBV27|TRBJ2-7|11
ASKQGISYEQY
>TRBV27|TRBJ1-1|11
ASRFGGNTEAF
>TRBV14|TRBJ1-4|12
ASSQQATNEKLF
>TRBV15|TRBJ1-6|15
ATRIRTASSYNSPLH
>TRBV3-1/TRBV3-2|TRBJ1-1|11
ASRALSNTEAF
>TRBV10-3|TRBJ2-1|12
AISESSGFYEQF
>TRBV6-5|TRBJ1-1|12
ASILRGGITEAF
>TRBV7-2|TRBJ2-7|14
ASSRRLVAGDNEQY
>TRBV6-5|TRBJ2-7|12
ASSYSAGSYEQY
>TRBV27|TRBJ1-2|8
ASKAYGYT
>TRBV28|TRBJ2-7|9
ATEQGYEQY
>TRBV5-5|TRBJ1-5|13
ASSLWEDKDQPQH
>TRBV29-1|TRBJ2-1|11
SVEGDSYNEQF
>TRBV27|TRBJ2-3|12
ASSFTDWGDTQY
>TRBV10-3|TRBJ2-3|13
AISEPLADTDTQY
>TRBV29-1|TRBJ2-7|13
SVESSASGSSEQY
>TRBV13|TRBJ2-3|13
ASSIKRGSTDTQY
>TRBV5-4|TRBJ2-6|13
ASSKTASGANVLT
>TRBV27|TRBJ2-7|15
ASSTGTSGRAIYEQY
>TRBV6-2/TRBV6-3|TRBJ2-1|12
ASSYLAGSNEQF
>TRBV28|TRBJ1-3|15
ASSSGQGIVSGNTIY
>TRBV10-1|TRBJ2-2|13
ASRAGLAGPGELF
>TRBV19|TRBJ2-1|14
ASSNPSGASYNEQF
>TRBV7-7|TRBJ2-1|13
ASSLLAGGPGEQF
>TRBV19|TRBJ1-2|11
ASSNDRVGGYT
>TRBV6-5|TRBJ2-7|12
ASTGWGQSYEQY
>TRBV2|TRBJ2-7|10
ASREGPKGQY
>TRBV7-6|TRBJ2-5|14
ASSLNGGTTQETQY
>TRBV7-3|TRBJ1-5|14
ASSFSQGLSNQPQH
>TRBV10-3|TRBJ1-1|13
AIRDDSIGNTEAF
>TRBV28|TRBJ2-7|14
ASSVPGVRVSHEQY
>TRBV7-9|TRBJ2-7|14
ASSHKASGSPYEQY
>TRBV28|TRBJ2-7|10
ASSFDLAEQY